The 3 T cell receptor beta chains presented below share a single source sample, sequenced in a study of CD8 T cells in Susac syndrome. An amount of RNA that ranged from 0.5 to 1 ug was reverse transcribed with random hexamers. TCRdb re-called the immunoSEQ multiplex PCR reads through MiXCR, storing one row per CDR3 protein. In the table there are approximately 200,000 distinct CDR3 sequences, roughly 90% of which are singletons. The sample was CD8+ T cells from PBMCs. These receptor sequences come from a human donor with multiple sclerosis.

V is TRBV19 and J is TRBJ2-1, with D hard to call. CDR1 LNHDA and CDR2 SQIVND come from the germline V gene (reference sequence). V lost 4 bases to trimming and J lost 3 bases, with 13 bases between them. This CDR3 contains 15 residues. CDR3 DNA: TGTGCCAGTAGTAGTTCCCCTCTAGTCTACAATGAGCAGTTCTTC. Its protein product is CASSSSPLVYNEQFF.

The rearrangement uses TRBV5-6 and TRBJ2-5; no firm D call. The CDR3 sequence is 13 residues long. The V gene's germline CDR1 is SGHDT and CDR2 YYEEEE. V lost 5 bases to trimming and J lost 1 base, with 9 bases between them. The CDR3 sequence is CASRGGVQETQYF. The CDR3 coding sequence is TGTGCCAGCAGAGGCGGCGTCCAAGAGACCCAGTACTTC.

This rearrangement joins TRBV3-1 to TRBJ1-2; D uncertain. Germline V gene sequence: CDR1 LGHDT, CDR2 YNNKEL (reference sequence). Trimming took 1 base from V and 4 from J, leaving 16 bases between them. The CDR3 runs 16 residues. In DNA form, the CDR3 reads TGTGCCAGCAGCCAAGGTGGCTCGGCAGGCCTCTATGGCTACACCTTC. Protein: CASSQGGSAGLYGYTF.